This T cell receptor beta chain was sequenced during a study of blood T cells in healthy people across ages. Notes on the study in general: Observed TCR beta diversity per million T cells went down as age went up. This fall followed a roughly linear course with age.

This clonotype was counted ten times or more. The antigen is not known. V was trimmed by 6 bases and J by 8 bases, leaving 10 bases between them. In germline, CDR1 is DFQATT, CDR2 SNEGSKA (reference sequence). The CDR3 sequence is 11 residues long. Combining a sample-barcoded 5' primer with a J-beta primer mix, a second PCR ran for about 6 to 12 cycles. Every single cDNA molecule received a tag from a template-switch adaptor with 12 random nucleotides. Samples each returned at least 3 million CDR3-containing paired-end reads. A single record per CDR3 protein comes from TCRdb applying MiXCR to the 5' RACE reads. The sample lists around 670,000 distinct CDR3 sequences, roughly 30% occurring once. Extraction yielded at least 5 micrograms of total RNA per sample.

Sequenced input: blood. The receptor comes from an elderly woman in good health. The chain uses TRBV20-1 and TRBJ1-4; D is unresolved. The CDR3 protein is CSAPLGEKLFF. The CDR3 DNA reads TGCAGTGCCCCGTTGGGGGAAAAACTGTTTTTT.